The clone carrying this TCR beta chain came up a few times. Stated time point: peripheral blood 6 weeks after treatment start. This table comes from immunoSEQ multiplex PCR, and its TCRdb copy is limited to in-frame clones, with some not included. The sample records around 93,000 clones, around four fifths being singletons. The record originates from a study of PD-L1 blockade in urothelial cancer. This receptor was identified in a man between 65 and 85 years old with urothelial cancer. Material: PBMCs, obtained around atezolizumab (anti-PD-L1) treatment.

CDR3 in DNA: TGTGCCACCGCTAATTGGGACAGGGAGGGTGGTAACACTGAAGCTTTCTTT. This codes for CATANWDREGGNTEAFF. The J gene is TRBJ1-1, the V gene TRBV15; 9 bases line up with TRBD1. The J segment lost 2 bases and the V segment lost 8 bases, leaving 15 bases of the junction unmatched. This CDR3 contains 17 residues. CDR1 LNHNV and CDR2 YYDKDF come from the germline V gene (reference sequence).